The 20 T cell receptor beta chains below all came from one sample that was sequenced in a study of CD4 T cells in relation to SARS-CoV-2 and coronaviruses. The data were produced by immunoSEQ multiplex PCR, yet TCRdb's version contains in-frame clones alone and is incomplete. Here the sample spans under 25,000 clones, 72% being singletons. The unexposed donors gave CD4+ T cells in about 2011-2019, prior to COVID-19. After ten to eleven days of culture, CD4+ T cells were isolated. The antigens for these receptors are not known. Sequenced: CD4+ T cells from PBMCs, cultured in vitro. These receptors originate from a human donor in good health.

The chain combines TRBV7-9 with TRBJ2-7, with D tentatively TRBD1 or TRBD2 (5 bases each). The CDR3 is 14 amino acids. The V and J ends lost 1 base and 7 bases respectively, with 14 bases between them. The germline gives CDR1 SEHNR, CDR2 FQNEAQ (reference sequence). CDR3 sequence: CASSLVGGSGEQYF. CDR3 nucleotides: TGTGCCAGCAGCTTAGTTGGGGGTTCTGGAGAGCAGTACTTC.

This chain connects TRBV6-2 or TRBV6-3 to TRBJ2-1; the match to TRBD2 covers 8 bases. The J segment lost 3 bases and the V segment lost 2 bases, leaving 3 bases of the junction unmatched. Germline CDR1 MNHEY, CDR2 SVGEGT. This CDR3 contains 15 residues. The CDR3 spells CASSYIGTSYNEQFF. In nucleotides, the CDR3 is TGTGCCAGCAGTTACATAGGGACTAGCTACAATGAGCAGTTCTTC.

This clone occurred a few times. The chain has TRBV4-3 and TRBJ2-3; maybe TRBD2 (6 bases). Germline V gene sequence: CDR1 LGHNA, CDR2 YSLEER. The CDR3 length is 16 residues. V lost 5 bases to trimming and J lost 6 bases, with 21 bases between them. As DNA, the CDR3 is TGCGCCAGCAGCAAAACCGGGAGCCTATCTGGGGATACGCAGTATTTT. Protein sequence: CASSKTGSLSGDTQYF.

The V and J genes are TRBV19 and TRBJ1-1, with TRBD1 matching over 9 bases. CDR1 is LNHDA, CDR2 SQIVND, per germline (reference sequence). After removal of 6 bases from V and 0 bases from J, the junction contained 5 bases not matched to a gene. This CDR3 contains 15 residues. CDR3 in amino acids: CASSHRDRVNTEAFF. Written as DNA, the CDR3 is TGTGCCAGTAGCCACCGGGACAGGGTGAACACTGAAGCTTTCTTT. Complete variable domain (other parts from reference TRBV19 and TRBJ1-1): DGGITQSPKYLFRKEGQNVTLSCEQNLNHDAMYWYRQDPGQGLRLIYYSQIVNDFQKGDIAEGYSVSREKKESFPLTVTSAQKNPTAFYLCASSHRDRVNTEAFFGQGTRLTVV.

V usage is TRBV5-8 and J usage is TRBJ2-7, with a weak D call TRBD1 (5 bases). CDR1 and CDR2 (germline): SGHTS, YDEGEE. The CDR3 totals 13 residues. Trimming shortened V by 0 bases and J by 2 bases, and 6 bases separated the two germline ends. The CDR3 sequence is CASSLGGPYEQYF. DNA of the CDR3: TGTGCCAGCAGCTTGGGGGGCCCCTACGAGCAGTACTTC.

This clone is a singleton in its sample. The CDR3 DNA reads TGCGCCAGCAGCTTGGCGGGACAGGGGGCCCAGGATGAGCAGTTCTTC. Amino acid sequence: CASSLAGQGAQDEQFF. The chain is built from TRBV5-1 and TRBJ2-1, with 12 bases identical to TRBD1. Germline CDR1 and CDR2: SGHRS and YFSETQ. Trimming cost V 0 bases and J 8 bases; bases outside gene matches: 6. CDR3 size: 16 residues.

This chain uses TRBV7-2 with TRBJ2-3; D is possibly TRBD1 or TRBD2 (5 bases each). V was shortened by 2 bases and J by 0 bases, with 18 bases between the two germline ends. The CDR3 extends over 18 amino acids. Germline assignment: CDR1 SGHTA and CDR2 FQGNSA. CDR3 DNA sequence: TGTGCCAGCAGCTTACATGGACGGGACCGCTCTAGCACAGATACGCAGTATTTT. This gives the protein CASSLHGRDRSSTDTQYF.

V and J are TRBV7-9 and TRBJ2-7, with a weak D call TRBD2 (6 bases). Germline V gene data show CDR1 as SEHNR and CDR2 as FQNEAQ (reference sequence). The germline V and J ends were trimmed by 4 bases and 4 bases, with 11 bases remaining between them. The CDR3 runs to 13 residues. CDR3 coding DNA: TGTGCCAGCAGCTCAACCGGGACTTACGAGCAGTACTTC. Its protein is CASSSTGTYEQYF. Variable domain in full (rest from reference TRBV7-9 and TRBJ2-7): DTGVSQNPRHKITKRGQNVTFRCDPISEHNRLYWYRQTLGQGPEFLTYFQNEAQLEKSRLLSDRFSAERPKGSFSTLEIQRTEQGDSAMYLCASSSTGTYEQYFGPGTRLTVT.

The rearrangement joins TRBV7-2 to TRBJ2-1; 14 nucleotides align to TRBD2. CDR1 and CDR2 (germline): SGHTA, FQGNSA. The CDR3 extends over 16 amino acids. Trimming at V came to 5 bases and at J to 9 bases, leaving 9 bases not matched to a gene. CDR3 nucleotides: TGTGCCAGCAGCCTGGGGACTAGCGGGAGATCAGGTGAGCAGTTCTTC. Its protein product is CASSLGTSGRSGEQFF. Full variable domain (remainder filled in from reference TRBV7-2 and TRBJ2-1): GAGVSQSPSNKVTEKGKDVELRCDPISGHTALYWYRQSLGQGLEFLIYFQGNSAPDKSGLPSDRFSAERTGGSVSTLTIQRTQQEDSAVYLCASSLGTSGRSGEQFFGPGTRLTVL.

V gene TRBV7-3 combines with J gene TRBJ1-5; 9 nucleotides agree with TRBD1. The V segment lost 1 base and the J segment 4 bases; nucleotides outside the gene matches: 2. Per germline, CDR1 SGHTA and CDR2 FQGTGA. This CDR3 is built from 15 residues. The CDR3 DNA reads TGTGCCAGCAGCTTAAGCGGACAGGGGAATCAGCCCCAGCATTTT. Residues: CASSLSGQGNQPQHF. Full variable domain (rest looked up from reference TRBV7-3 and TRBJ1-5): GAGVSQTPSNKVTEKGKYVELRCDPISGHTALYWYRQSLGQGPEFLIYFQGTGAADDSGLPNDRFFAVRPEGSVSTLKIQRTERGDSAVYLCASSLSGQGNQPQHFGDGTRLSIL.

The V call is TRBV7-2, the J call TRBJ1-1; D remains ambiguous. CDR1 SGHTA and CDR2 FQGNSA come from the germline V gene. The CDR3 contains 16 residues. The ends were cut back, 5 bases at V and 2 bases at J, with 18 bases in the middle. As DNA, the CDR3 is TGTGCCAGCAGCCCCCAGTACGGAACCCCTAACACTGAAGCTTTCTTT. Translating gives CASSPQYGTPNTEAFF.

The chain links TRBV3-1 (or the pseudogene TRBV3-2) to TRBJ2-7; either TRBD1 or TRBD2 may fit D (5 bases each). The V end was cut by 3 bases, the J end by 3 bases, with 9 bases between. Germline V gene data show CDR1 as LGHDT and CDR2 as YNNKEL (reference sequence). This CDR3 has 13 residues. CDR3 in DNA: TGTGCCAGCAGCCATGGGACGGTCTACGAGCAGTACTTC. This translates into CASSHGTVYEQYF.

The V call is TRBV6-2 or TRBV6-3, the J call TRBJ2-7, with D perhaps TRBD2 (5 bases). The CDR3 totals 12 residues. Germline values: CDR1 MNHEY, CDR2 SVGEGT. Trimming pared 5 bases from V and 9 bases from J, leaving 14 bases between. CDR3 nucleotides: TGTGCCAGCAGTGGCGAGGGTTGGGTGCAGTACTTC. This codes for CASSGEGWVQYF.

The chain combines TRBV19 with TRBJ1-5; D is unresolved. V lost 5 bases to trimming and J lost 4 bases, with 15 bases between them. The CDR3 covers 15 residues. From germline, CDR1 is LNHDA and CDR2 SQIVND (reference sequence). The CDR3 reads CASSGPFGRNQPQHF. The CDR3 DNA reads TGTGCCAGTAGTGGCCCCTTCGGTCGGAATCAGCCCCAGCATTTT. Based on the CDR3 plus reference TRBV19 and TRBJ1-5, the full variable domain is DGGITQSPKYLFRKEGQNVTLSCEQNLNHDAMYWYRQDPGQGLRLIYYSQIVNDFQKGDIAEGYSVSREKKESFPLTVTSAQKNPTAFYLCASSGPFGRNQPQHFGDGTRLSIL.

The gene calls are TRBV19 and TRBJ1-4; 7 bases are shared with TRBD1. Losses at the gene ends were 5 bases for V and 5 bases for J; bases not matched to a gene: 8. The CDR3 contains 15 residues. Germline CDR1 is LNHDA and CDR2 is SQIVND (reference sequence). CDR3: CASSANRGGNEKLFF. The CDR3 DNA reads as TGTGCCAGTAGTGCCAACAGGGGCGGAAATGAAAAACTGTTTTTT.

This clone was seen a handful of times. The chain links TRBV7-9 to TRBJ1-6; no definite D call. Between the trimmed V and J ends, which lost 2 bases and 2 bases, there was a span of 4 bases. Germline V gene sequence: CDR1 SEHNR, CDR2 FQNEAQ (reference sequence). This CDR3 has 14 amino acids. The CDR3 reads CASSLQAYNSPLHF. The CDR3 nucleotides are TGTGCCAGCAGCTTACAGGCCTATAATTCACCCCTCCACTTT. The whole variable domain, filled in from reference TRBV7-9 and TRBJ1-6, reads DTGVSQNPRHKITKRGQNVTFRCDPISEHNRLYWYRQTLGQGPEFLTYFQNEAQLEKSRLLSDRFSAERPKGSFSTLEIQRTEQGDSAMYLCASSLQAYNSPLHFGNGTRLTVT.

This clone was seen a few times. This chain links TRBV29-1 with TRBJ1-1; tentatively, D is TRBD1 (6 bases). Germline CDR1 SQVTM, CDR2 ANQGSEA. The CDR3 consists of 14 residues. Trimming took off 3 bases at V and 5 bases at J, with 16 bases between the two ends. Here the CDR3 reads CSVELRGSRTEAFF. The CDR3 bases are TGCAGCGTTGAGCTCAGGGGTAGTCGGACTGAAGCTTTCTTT.

The CDR3 DNA is TGTGCCAGCAGAGCAACTATGAACACTGAAGCTTTCTTT. It yields the protein CASRATMNTEAFF. This rearrangement joins TRBV6-4 to TRBJ1-1; no reliable D call. Germline V CDR1 and CDR2: MRHNA, SNTAGT. The V and J ends lost 6 bases and 0 bases respectively, with 8 bases between them. The CDR3 sequence is 13 residues long.

J is TRBJ2-1 and V is TRBV30; D perhaps matches TRBD1 (5 bases). The CDR3 spans 13 residues. V was trimmed by 4 bases and J by 3 bases, leaving 10 bases between them. Germline V CDR1 and CDR2: GTSNPN, SVGIG (reference sequence). The CDR3 here is CAWTTGIYNEQFF. The CDR3 region has the DNA TGTGCCTGGACCACAGGCATCTACAATGAGCAGTTCTTC.

This chain uses TRBV7-8 with TRBJ2-5; D unclear. The CDR3 runs 12 residues. Germline lookup yields CDR1 SGHVS and CDR2 FQNEAQ. Trimming stripped 5 bases from V and 2 bases from J, with 6 bases between. Here the CDR3 reads CASSLGQETQYF. CDR3 coding DNA: TGTGCCAGCAGCCTAGGTCAAGAGACCCAGTACTTC.